The 12 T cell receptor beta chains presented below share a single source sample, sequenced in a study of shared clonotypes between healthy human individuals. Selected positively for CCR7 and CD45RO-negative, naive CD8 cells excluded terminally differentiated effector memory CD45RA+ cells. The protocol was immunoSEQ multiplex PCR, while the TCRdb copy is restricted to in-frame clones and leaves out a portion. The profile shows roughly 2,000,000 clones, about 95% of them singletons. Sample: naive CD8+ T cells sorted from blood. All receptors come from a man between 18 and 29 years old in good health.

The genes are TRBV27 and TRBJ1-5; D may be TRBD1 (5 bases). This CDR3 is built from 15 residues. Germline CDR1 is MNHEY and CDR2 is SMNVEV (reference sequence). Trimming took off 5 bases at V and 6 bases at J, with 17 bases between the two ends. The CDR3: CASSTLRGTGQPQHF. CDR3 nucleotides: TGTGCCAGCAGTACCCTCCGGGGGACGGGTCAGCCCCAGCATTTT.

The rearrangement uses TRBV2 and TRBJ1-2; the match to TRBD1 covers 7 bases. The CDR3 is 12 residues long. The V gene end was trimmed by 9 bases and the J gene end by 6 bases; junction bases not matched to a gene: 7. The germline CDR1 and CDR2 sequences are SNHLY and FYNNEI. The CDR3 protein is CARTGRENGYTF. CDR3 nucleotide sequence: TGTGCCAGGACAGGGAGGGAGAATGGCTACACCTTC. The full variable domain, in which reference TRBV2 and TRBJ1-2 provide the parts outside the CDR3, is EPEVTQTPSHQVTQMGQEVILRCVPISNHLYFYWYRQILGQKVEFLVSFYNNEISEKSEIFDDQFSVERPDGSNFTLKIRSTKLEDSAMYFCARTGRENGYTFGSGTRLTVV.

This clone was picked up a small number of times. V and J are TRBV6-6 and TRBJ1-5; D gene ambiguous. CDR1 is MNHNY and CDR2 is SVGAGI in the germline V gene (reference sequence). Trimming cost V 2 bases and J 3 bases, with 5 bases left between them. This CDR3 has 13 residues. The CDR3 DNA follows: TGTGCCAGCAGTTACGAGACCAATCAGCCCCAGCATTTT. It yields the protein CASSYETNQPQHF.

The chain has TRBV7-9 and TRBJ2-4, with 7 nucleotides matching TRBD2. Looked up from germline, CDR1 is SEHNR and CDR2 is FQNEAQ (reference sequence). V shed 8 bases and J 5 bases; nucleotides not matched to a gene: 6. This CDR3 has 13 amino acids. In DNA form, the CDR3 reads TGTGCCAGCCAGGTGGGAGGGGAAAACATTCAGTACTTC. It specifies CASQVGGENIQYF.

The chain links TRBV7-8 to TRBJ2-7, with a possible D match to TRBD2 (5 bases). In germline, CDR1 is SGHVS, CDR2 FQNEAQ. The CDR3 runs to 15 residues. V lost 1 base and J lost 2, with 12 bases in between. CDR3 DNA: TGTGCCAGCAGCTTAGTTCCGACGGGGACCTACGAGCAGTACTTC. Amino acid sequence: CASSLVPTGTYEQYF. The complete variable domain, with remaining parts taken from reference TRBV7-8 and TRBJ2-7, reads GAGVSQSPRYKVAKRGQDVALRCDPISGHVSLFWYQQALGQGPEFLTYFQNEAQLDKSGLPSDRFFAERPEGSVSTLKIQRTQQEDSAVYLCASSLVPTGTYEQYFGPGTRLTVT.

The chain joins TRBV29-1 to TRBJ2-1; a possible D gene is TRBD1 (6 bases). Trimming pared 3 bases from V and 0 bases from J, leaving 12 bases between. Germline values: CDR1 SQVTM, CDR2 ANQGSEA. The CDR3 is 15 residues long. CDR3 in DNA: TGCAGCGTTGATGACAGGAAGAGCTCCTACAATGAGCAGTTCTTC. Amino acids: CSVDDRKSSYNEQFF.

The chain recombines TRBV28 with TRBJ1-5, with 7 bases fitting TRBD1. This CDR3 spans 14 amino acids. Per the germline V gene, CDR1 is MDHEN and CDR2 is SYDVKM. With 3 bases clipped from V and 3 bases from J, the junction kept 2 bases outside the gene matches. For the CDR3, the DNA is TGTGCCAGCAGTTTTGAGGGGGCCAATCAGCCCCAGCATTTT. Protein: CASSFEGANQPQHF.

This chain's CDR3 is CASSYRPGTPYQPQHF. Written as DNA, the CDR3 is TGTGCCAGCAGTTATAGGCCCGGGACACCTTATCAGCCCCAGCATTTT. The chain is built from TRBV6-7 and TRBJ1-5, with a tentative D call TRBD1 (6 bases). TRBV6-7 is classed as an ORF, of uncertain function. V was clipped by 3 bases and J by 5 bases, with 17 bases between them. The CDR3 sequence is 16 residues long.

The chain uses TRBV25-1 and TRBJ2-7; TRBD1 might be the D (5 bases). In germline, CDR1 is MGHDK, CDR2 SYGVNS. This CDR3 is built from 14 residues. V was trimmed by 4 bases and J by 5 bases, leaving 15 bases between them. CDR3 nucleotides: TGTGCCAGCAGTGGTTTGGGGCTGTTCCACGAGCAGTACTTC. Its translation is CASSGLGLFHEQYF.

This clone has just one count. The CDR3 does not end in the conserved phenylalanine or tryptophan, so this is likely a read error. The chain links TRBV10-3 to TRBJ1-1, with D perhaps matching TRBD1 (5 bases). There are 13 residues in the CDR3. Germline CDR1 reads ENHRY; CDR2 reads SYGVKD. V dropped 6 bases and J dropped 7 bases, with 15 bases sitting between them. The CDR3 DNA reads as TGTGCCATCAGGGCTGGGGACGGGGGTGAAGCTTTCCTT. Its translation is CAIRAGDGGEAFL.

This clone showed up just a few times. The same CDR3 can be traced to other DNA sequences in this sample. J is TRBJ2-7 and V is TRBV6-5; no firm D call. V was trimmed by 0 bases and J by 2 bases, leaving 5 bases between them. Germline V CDR1 and CDR2: MNHEY, SVGAGI. The CDR3 is made up of 13 amino acids. The CDR3 coding sequence is TGTGCCAGCAGTTACTCCAACACCTACGAGCAGTACTTC. Translation: CASSYSNTYEQYF.

V is TRBV5-4 and J is TRBJ2-3; 8 nucleotides line up with TRBD2. V shed 0 bases and J 6 bases; nucleotides not matched to a gene: 12. The CDR3 loop spans 17 amino acids. Germline CDR1 SGHNT, CDR2 YYREEE (reference sequence). CDR3 sequence: CASSLAAIGGAWDTQYF. The CDR3 DNA sequence: TGTGCCAGCAGCTTGGCCGCTATCGGGGGGGCTTGGGATACGCAGTATTTT.